This TCR beta chain was retrieved from a study of CD8+ T cells in alopecia areata. About the research overall: Tofacitinib dosing lasted 6 to 18 months, which was then followed by 6 months off drug.

V was clipped by 0 bases and J by 4 bases; unmatched bases: 7. Germline-derived CDR1 and CDR2 are SGHDN and FVKESK. The CDR3 length is 16 residues. Overall study findings and caveats: Researchers report lesional scalp, most notably alopecia totalis/universalis, outstripped normal scalp in clonality.

Sequencing templates came from extracted RNA that was reverse transcribed into cDNA. The data were produced by immunoSEQ multiplex PCR, yet TCRdb's version contains in-frame clones alone and is incomplete. The data contain about 140,000 clones, approximately 90% of them singletons. Treatment noted: oral pan-JAK inhibitor, 5-10 mg twice daily. As concerns this clone: Its antigen is currently unknown.

Material: CD8+ T cells sorted from blood, obtained at week 4, from a patient treated with tofacitinib. The rearrangement links TRBV14 to TRBJ2-7, with 9 bases that match TRBD1. The clonotype was recovered from a human donor with alopecia areata. CDR3 sequence reads: CASSQESTGGAYEQYF. CDR3 coding DNA: TGTGCCAGCAGCCAAGAATCGACAGGGGGTGCATACGAGCAGTACTTC.